This TCR beta chain was documented in a study of metastatic and nonmetastatic thyroid tumors. Study-level background: Comparative analysis of repertoires was undertaken across blood and tumor or nodule tissue obtained from malignant and benign thyroid patients. Overall study results and limits: Compared with benign nodules, malignant thyroid tumors were reported to have significantly higher TCR beta diversity in both blood and tumor.

This clone was counted a few times. The antigen remains undetermined. Nobody among the patients had been given any treatment before thyroid surgery. Original methodology: The study took CDR3 differences across clinicopathological groups and made a distant-metastasis classifier for papillary thyroid cancer from them. TCRdb reanalyzed the PCR reads via MiXCR. For this entry, the V and J calls and clone size follow TCRdb and not the study's own pipeline. This repertoire shows just over 14,000 clones, roughly 3.5% found once; its top ten account for roughly 26%. The CDR3 contains 14 residues. The germline gives CDR1 SGHTA, CDR2 FQGNSA. Unmatched junction bases numbered 4, after V lost 5 bases and J lost 5 bases.

The TCR comes from a female donor with papillary thyroid cancer or a benign thyroid nodule (not recorded which). Some clones in this sample may be carry-over from other donors' samples. The specimen sequenced was tumor tissue. The rearrangement uses TRBV7-2 and TRBJ2-7; 12 bases align to TRBD1. CDR3 in DNA: TGTGCCAGCAGCCCGGGGACAGGGGGCGACGAGCAGTACTTC. Encoded protein: CASSPGTGGDEQYF.